Detailed here is one T cell receptor (beta chain). Generated by immunoSEQ multiplex PCR, the TCRdb table keeps only in-frame clones and is missing some. Here the sample spans 79,000 or so clones, roughly 90% being singletons. The sample belongs to a study of T cell changes during pregnancy in multiple sclerosis. The CDR3 consists of 15 residues. CDR1 and CDR2 (germline): SGHTA, FQGNSA. The junction had 6 bases not matched to a gene; V was cut back by 2 bases and J by 5 bases. This sequence was found in a female donor in good health, enrolled as a control in a pregnancy study. Sequences were derived from peripheral blood, sampled in the first trimester of pregnancy. The chain employs TRBV7-2 and TRBJ1-2; 9 nucleotides align to TRBD1. The chain's CDR3 is CASSLRGTGTYGYTF. CDR3 bases: TGTGCCAGCAGCTTAAGAGGGACAGGGACGTATGGCTACACCTTC.